These T cell receptor beta chains were read from a single sample in a study of cytomegalovirus exposure and HLA in healthy donors. Data came from immunoSEQ multiplex PCR; TCRdb stores just in-frame clones and leaves some out. The data contain more than 80,000 clones, 86% of them singletons. Material: PBMCs. These receptor sequences come from a man younger than 45 in good health and CMV-seropositive. CDR3s leave out the opening cysteine and the closing phenylalanine or tryptophan. Fields, in order: CDR3 length, V gene, J gene, CDR3 protein.

>13|TRBV5-1|TRBJ1-1
ASSLGAGVGTEAF
>13|TRBV6-5|TRBJ1-1
ASSYSPQGITEAF
>13|TRBV27|TRBJ2-7
ASSSTGTGSYEQY
>12|TRBV19|TRBJ2-7
ASRSGSGGYEQY
>8|TRBV28|TRBJ1-2
ASSDRGYT
>12|TRBV6-1|TRBJ1-5
ASSEMRVGQPQH
>9|TRBV28|TRBJ1-5
ASSYPSRPH
>12|TRBV2|TRBJ2-1
ASRTSGSTNEQF
>14|TRBV7-3|TRBJ2-1
ASSLRPRVAGEEQF
>13|TRBV27|TRBJ2-4
ASSFGGSIKNIQY
>11|TRBV7-9|TRBJ1-5
ASSLTGVQPQH
>14|TRBV5-1|TRBJ2-1
ASSLIGSGIPGEQF
>11|TRBV5-1|TRBJ2-7
ASSPGQTYEQY
>12|TRBV11-2|TRBJ2-7
ASSSTTSGVEQY
>12|TRBV29-1|TRBJ2-7
STYRDRRSYEQY
>12|TRBV4-1|TRBJ2-7
ASSTRMGGYEQY
>13|TRBV4-1|TRBJ2-1
ASSGGLAAYNEQF
>13|TRBV19|TRBJ2-6
ASSKGTAGANVLT
>10|TRBV28|TRBJ2-7
ASSRGSYEQY